A single sample is the source of the 21 T cell receptor beta chains below, sequenced in a study of T cells in Graves' hyperthyroidism and ophthalmopathy. The source material, RNA transcripts, was used to amplify TCR beta CDR3 regions. An initial round of RT-PCR targeting the TCR CDR3 relied on the HTBI primer set. TCRdb ran MiXCR on the multiplex PCR reads and lists one entry per CDR3 protein. The table includes around 360,000 distinct CDR3 sequences, 12% to 15% detected once. Material: blood. Every receptor here comes from a woman aged 55-70 years with Graves' ophthalmopathy.

This sequence joins TRBV29-1 and TRBJ2-1; unclear D gene. CDR3 length equals 12 residues. V gave up 2 bases and J gave up 9 bases, with 11 bases separating them. Germline V gene data show CDR1 as SQVTM and CDR2 as ANQGSEA. The CDR3 sequence is CSVEWGISEQFF. The CDR3 nucleotides read TGCAGCGTTGAATGGGGAATCAGTGAGCAGTTCTTC.

The chain employs TRBV9 and TRBJ2-1; the D gene is possibly TRBD2 (7 bases). The V gene's germline CDR1 is SGDLS and CDR2 YYNGEE. V dropped 0 bases and J dropped 10 bases, with 17 bases sitting between them. This CDR3 is built from 15 residues. CDR3 in amino acids: CASSVEETGGAEQFF. CDR3 nucleotide sequence: TGTGCCAGCAGCGTAGAAGAAACGGGGGGCGCGGAGCAGTTCTTC.

This clonotype was recorded at least ten times. V and J are TRBV2 and TRBJ2-7; TRBD1 matches at 11 bases. V was pared by 7 bases and J by 4 bases, with 3 bases of the junction left unmatched. Germline values: CDR1 SNHLY, CDR2 FYNNEI. This CDR3 has 13 amino acids. CDR3 sequence: CASMDRGRYEQYF. DNA of the CDR3: TGTGCCAGCATGGACAGGGGGCGGTACGAGCAGTACTTC.

The rearrangement uses TRBV28 and TRBJ1-1; the D is unclear. CDR3 length equals 11 residues. V was cut by 2 bases and J by 11 bases, with 9 bases left in between. CDR1 MDHEN and CDR2 SYDVKM come from the germline V gene. The CDR3, as DNA: TGTGCCAGCAGTTTAGGAAGTAGGGCTTTCTTT. Translation: CASSLGSRAFF.

This clonotype appeared many times. V usage is TRBV14 and J usage is TRBJ2-3; possibly TRBD1 for D (6 bases). Germline lookup yields CDR1 SGHDN and CDR2 FVKESK. V lost 3 bases to trimming and J lost 6 bases, with 10 bases between them. The CDR3 loop spans 13 amino acids. In DNA form, the CDR3 reads TGTGCCAGCAGCCAGGGACATAGGGATACGCAGTATTTT. Its translation is CASSQGHRDTQYF.

Note on this clonotype: One base away lies a much larger clone, so this may be a sequencing read error. The chain is built from TRBV6-2 or TRBV6-3 and TRBJ2-7; tentatively, D is TRBD2 (5 bases). Germline CDR1 MNHEY, CDR2 SVGEGT. The CDR3 totals 17 residues. The CDR3 spells CVSSYARVPKGYYEQYF. The CDR3 DNA sequence: TGTGTCAGCAGTTACGCGCGGGTGCCTAAGGGATACTACGAGCAGTACTTC.

This clonotype was seen repeatedly, ten times or more. The chain joins TRBV28 to TRBJ2-3, with 14 bases matching TRBD2. V lost 3 bases to trimming and J lost 4 bases; unmatched junction nucleotides: 3. Per germline, CDR1 MDHEN and CDR2 SYDVKM. The CDR3 is made up of 16 amino acids. CDR3 protein: CASSLTSGRGPDTQYF. The CDR3 DNA is TGTGCCAGCAGTTTGACTAGCGGGAGGGGTCCAGATACGCAGTATTTT.

This clonotype was seen a handful of times. CDR3 bases: TGTGCCAGCAGTGGGGGGGTGGACACCGGGGAGCTGTTTTTT. Amino acids: CASSGGVDTGELFF. This sequence joins TRBV6-1 and TRBJ2-2, with D maybe TRBD2 (6 bases). The CDR3 has 14 amino acids. Trimming pared 4 bases from V and 3 bases from J, leaving 9 bases between. Germline lookup yields CDR1 MNHNS and CDR2 SASEGT.

The V and J genes are TRBV24-1 and TRBJ1-4; D unresolved. The V gene's germline CDR1 is KGHDR and CDR2 SFDVKD. The CDR3 consists of 14 residues. Trimming stripped 3 bases from V and 0 bases from J, with 4 bases between. In DNA, the CDR3 is TGTGCCACCAGTGATGGGGCAACTAATGAAAAACTGTTTTTT. This codes for CATSDGATNEKLFF.

This sequence joins TRBV14 and TRBJ2-1; 7 bases match TRBD2. CDR1 and CDR2 (germline): SGHDN, FVKESK. The V and J ends lost 1 base and 1 base, in that order; junction bases with no gene match: 4. The CDR3 runs to 16 residues. The CDR3 region is CASSQGEGSSYNEQFF. CDR3 nucleotide sequence: TGTGCCAGCAGCCAAGGGGAGGGGAGTTCCTACAATGAGCAGTTCTTC. Together with reference TRBV14 and TRBJ2-1, the CDR3 gives the full variable domain: EAGVTQFPSHSVIEKGQTVTLRCDPISGHDNLYWYRRVMGKEIKFLLHFVKESKQDESGMPNNRFLAERTGGTYSTLKVQPAELEDSGVYFCASSQGEGSSYNEQFFGPGTRLTVL.

This clonotype has at least ten counts. The chain employs TRBV3-1 and TRBJ1-1; no firm D call. This CDR3 has 13 amino acids. Germline-derived CDR1 and CDR2 are LGHDT and YNNKEL (reference sequence). Trimming cost V 1 base and J 4 bases, with 7 bases left between them. The CDR3 sequence is CASSQVGTTEAFF. Written as DNA, the CDR3 is TGTGCCAGCAGCCAAGTTGGTACCACTGAAGCTTTCTTT. Combining the CDR3 with reference TRBV3-1 and TRBJ1-1 gives the whole variable domain DTAVSQTPKYLVTQMGNDKSIKCEQNLGHDTMYWYKQDSKKFLKIMFSYNNKELIINETVPNRFSPKSPDKAHLNLHINSLELGDSAVYFCASSQVGTTEAFFGQGTRLTVV.

This clonotype was counted ten times or more. The rearrangement links TRBV5-1 to TRBJ2-5; a possible D gene is TRBD2 (5 bases). The germline V and J ends were trimmed by 0 bases and 4 bases, with 7 bases remaining between them. The CDR3 is 13 amino acids. Germline V gene data show CDR1 as SGHRS and CDR2 as YFSETQ. CDR3 DNA: TGCGCCAGCAGCTTGGCGGGGTCAGAGACCCAGTACTTC. It specifies CASSLAGSETQYF. The full variable domain, with the rest looked up from reference TRBV5-1 and TRBJ2-5, is KAGVTQTPRYLIKTRGQQVTLSCSPISGHRSVSWYQQTPGQGLQFLFEYFSETQRNKGNFPGRFSGRQFSNSRSEMNVSTLELGDSALYLCASSLAGSETQYFGPGTRLLVL.

This clonotype has a count of ten or more. The genes are TRBV2 and TRBJ1-5, with D hard to call. Trimming removed 8 bases at V and 3 bases at J, with 11 bases between. The CDR3 runs 13 residues. The germline V gene has CDR1 SNHLY and CDR2 FYNNEI. The CDR3 coding sequence is TGTGCCAGCTTGGGCATCCCCAATCAGCCCCAGCATTTT. Translating it yields CASLGIPNQPQHF.

V usage is TRBV14 and J usage is TRBJ2-3; D gene ambiguous. Germline V lookup: CDR1 SGHDN, CDR2 FVKESK. V shed 4 bases and J shed 4 bases, with 12 bases lying between them. CDR3 length: 14 residues. The CDR3 nucleotides are TGTGCCAGCAGCCCGCCGGATTTCGCAGATACGCAGTATTTT. This gives the protein CASSPPDFADTQYF. The entire variable domain, with the rest obtained from reference TRBV14 and TRBJ2-3, is as follows: EAGVTQFPSHSVIEKGQTVTLRCDPISGHDNLYWYRRVMGKEIKFLLHFVKESKQDESGMPNNRFLAERTGGTYSTLKVQPAELEDSGVYFCASSPPDFADTQYFGPGTRLTVL.

This clonotype was found many times. The chain joins TRBV5-1 to TRBJ2-7; 7 bases are shared with TRBD1. Looked up from germline, CDR1 is SGHRS and CDR2 is YFSETQ. The CDR3 spans 14 residues. V lost 5 bases, J lost 2 bases, and 7 bases stayed unmatched. The CDR3 bases are TGCGCCAGCAGGAGTGGGCAGGGGGCCTACGAGCAGTACTTC. Translation: CASRSGQGAYEQYF.

This clonotype was seen ten or more times. The chain combines TRBV20-1 with TRBJ1-3; D is unclear. Trimming cost V 3 bases and J 6 bases, with 9 bases left between them. Germline CDR1 is DFQATT and CDR2 is SNEGSKA (reference sequence). CDR3 size: 12 residues. The DNA of the CDR3 is TGCAGTGCTAGGTGGCTCTTAAACACCATATATTTT. Encoded protein: CSARWLLNTIYF.

The sample holds many counts of this clonotype. Here the CDR3 reads CAGGTYNEQFF. The CDR3, as DNA: TGTGCTGGAGGCACTTACAATGAGCAGTTCTTC. The chain employs TRBV28 and TRBJ2-1; a possible D gene is TRBD2 (5 bases). This CDR3 has 11 amino acids. CDR1 is MDHEN, CDR2 SYDVKM, per germline.

This clonotype was counted ten times or more. V and J are TRBV5-1 and TRBJ2-1; 9 nucleotides agree with TRBD2. This CDR3 spans 13 amino acids. J lost 7 bases, V lost 5 bases, and 4 bases had no gene match. CDR1 SGHRS and CDR2 YFSETQ come from the germline V gene. As DNA, the CDR3 is TGCGCCAGCAGACTAGCGGGTATAAATGAGCAGTTCTTC. Its translation is CASRLAGINEQFF. Using reference TRBV5-1 and TRBJ2-1 for the parts outside the CDR3, the full variable domain is KAGVTQTPRYLIKTRGQQVTLSCSPISGHRSVSWYQQTPGQGLQFLFEYFSETQRNKGNFPGRFSGRQFSNSRSEMNVSTLELGDSALYLCASRLAGINEQFFGPGTRLTVL.

This clonotype appeared many times. The chain carries TRBV7-2 and TRBJ2-7; unclear D gene. Per the germline V gene, CDR1 is SGHTA and CDR2 is FQGNSA. CDR3 length: 14 residues. The V gene lost 3 bases and the J gene lost 2 bases, with 11 bases spanning the gap. CDR3 loop: CASSFSKGTYEQYF. CDR3 in DNA: TGTGCCAGCAGCTTCTCGAAGGGAACCTACGAGCAGTACTTC.

This clonotype was detected many times. V usage is TRBV24-1 and J usage is TRBJ2-5, with 8 bases that match TRBD2. With V trimmed by 0 bases and J by 5 bases, 19 bases remained unmatched. CDR3 length equals 20 residues. Germline assignment: CDR1 KGHDR and CDR2 SFDVKD. CDR3 sequence: CATSDLPSRASGQEAETQYF. For the CDR3, the DNA is TGTGCCACCAGTGATTTGCCATCGAGAGCTAGCGGGCAGGAAGCGGAGACCCAGTACTTC.

Note on this clonotype: The junction departs from the called germline gene at one end, perhaps through a read error. V gene TRBV28 combines with J gene TRBJ2-5, with D perhaps being TRBD1 or TRBD2 (5 bases each). Germline V lookup: CDR1 MDHEN, CDR2 SYDVKM. The CDR3 runs to 12 residues. The CDR3 sequence is CASREGQGTQYF. In DNA form, the CDR3 reads TGTGCCAGCAGAGAGGGGCAAGGGACCCAGTACTTC.